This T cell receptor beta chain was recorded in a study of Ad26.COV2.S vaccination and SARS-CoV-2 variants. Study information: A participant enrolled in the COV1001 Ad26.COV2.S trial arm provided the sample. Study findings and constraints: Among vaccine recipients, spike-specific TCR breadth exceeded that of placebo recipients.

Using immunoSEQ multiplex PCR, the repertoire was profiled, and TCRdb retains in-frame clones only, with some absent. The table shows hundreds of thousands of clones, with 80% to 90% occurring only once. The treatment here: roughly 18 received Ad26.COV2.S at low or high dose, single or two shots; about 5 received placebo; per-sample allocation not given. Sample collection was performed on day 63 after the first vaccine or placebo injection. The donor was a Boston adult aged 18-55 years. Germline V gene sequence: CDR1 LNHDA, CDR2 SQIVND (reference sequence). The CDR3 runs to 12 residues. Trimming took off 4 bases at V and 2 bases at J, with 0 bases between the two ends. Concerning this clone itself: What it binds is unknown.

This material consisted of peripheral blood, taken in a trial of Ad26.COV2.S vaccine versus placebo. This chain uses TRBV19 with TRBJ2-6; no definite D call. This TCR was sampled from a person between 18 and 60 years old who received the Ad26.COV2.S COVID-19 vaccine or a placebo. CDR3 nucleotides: TGTGCCAGTAGTACTGGGGCCAACGTCCTGACTTTC. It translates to CASSTGANVLTF.